This paragraph covers one TCR beta chain sequence. Its target antigen remains unknown. The record has no base qualities; no much larger clone is one base away. CDR1 and CDR2, looked up from the germline V gene, are SGHTA and FQGNSA. Its CDR3 holds 18 amino acids, cysteine through phenylalanine. Only the CDR3 DNA stays, 54 bases, in frame from base 1. V is clipped by 0 bases and J by 7 bases, and the sequence between their germline boundaries is 23 bases long. The immunoSEQ Assay, a bias-controlled multiplex PCR, was used to amplify TCRbeta CDR3 regions from genomic DNA. Processing in the source paper ran as follows. The number of nucleated cells in each sample was estimated by amplification of reference gene primers within the assay. To quantify the absolute abundance of each unique TCRbeta CDR3 rearrangement, sequence reads were collapsed and filtered. Productive Simpson clonality was computed per sample as the square root of Simpson's diversity index over productive rearrangements. Drawn from immuneACCESS, this table holds only the in-frame rearrangements with V and J called that TCRdb kept. Clones are partly lost; checked studies trace under half to an unresolved V gene and leave the rest unexplained. V and J calls and clone size come straight from that table; D and trimming were deduced from the DNA. Within this sample are about 120,000 clones, with over 65% of them counted one time only. The top ten constitute 3% to 5% of the sample.

This sample is part of a study of blood T cell repertoires in COVID-19 (dated by TCRdb to about 2020). Some background on the complete study: Samples covering the acute and convalescent phases of COVID-19 were provided by collaborators in the United States, Italy and Spain. The repertoires were released in a freely available public database intended as a resource for research on the immune response to SARS-CoV-2. Samples came from the ongoing ImmuneRACE study (first 160 participants) plus 1,254 subjects from 6 global collaborators. Where HLA class I and class II types were available, the types were taken from metadata supplied by the sample provider, not from assay-based typing. Sample metadata almost always included a de-identified subject ID, COVID-19 status, age in years and sex. The dataset comprised deeply sampled blood TCRbeta repertoires from subjects exposed to, actively infected with, or recovered from COVID-19. The prospective study material was composed of cDNA or gDNA derived from T cells, B-cell-depleted T cells, or PBMCs. Paper-wide results and their limitations: How much clinical and demographic metadata was included differed by source and by participant, and the metadata was provided uncurated.

Collaborating institutions collected whole blood in K2EDTA tubes following their own protocols. For TCRbeta analysis, collaborator samples were shipped as frozen whole blood, as isolated PBMCs, or as DNA extracted from either sample type. Sequenced input: peripheral blood. The sequence derives from a man in his 60s with acute or convalescent COVID-19. This sequence uses TRBV7-2 and TRBJ2-3; the D gene is perhaps TRBD2, from 7 matching bases. The nucleotide sequence is TGTGCCAGCAGCTTAGCGAAACTAGGGGGGGTGGGCCCCCATACGCAGTATTTT. It is translated as CASSLAKLGGVGPHTQYF.